This T cell receptor (beta chain) was sequenced for a study of human T cells and chemical hapten exposure. Study in general: Small pooled library volume differences chiefly drove per-sample TCR yield variation.

The study, taken as a whole, reports: Every donor had alopecia, and their immune response may therefore differ from healthy people's.

This clonotype appeared a few times. Its antigen is currently unknown. Germline CDR1 is SQVTM and CDR2 is ANQGSEA. The CDR3 contains 16 residues. Trimming cost V 7 bases and J 3 bases; bases outside gene matches: 16. Time point of the sample: patch test 3, about 24 weeks after DPC sensitization. Treatment here: therapeutic diphenylcyclopropenone sensitization with weekly scalp DPC. TCRdb recomputed calls from the RACE reads with MiXCR, one row per CDR3 protein. The sample consists of some 170,000 distinct CDR3 sequences, 25% to 35% of them appearing once. This specimen consisted of whole blood, obtained in connection with sensitization to the hapten diphenylcyclopropenone (DPC). The chain has TRBV29-1 and TRBJ1-1; 8 bases align to TRBD1. This receptor was taken from a woman aged 18-29 years with alopecia areata. Some clones in this sample may be carry-over from other donors' samples. The CDR3 nucleotides are TGCAGCGCTCGGGGGCACAGGGGGATTTCTGACACTGAAGCTTTCTTT. It specifies CSARGHRGISDTEAFF.